The 8 T cell receptor beta chains below come from one sample, sequenced in a study of blood T cells in healthy people across ages. Then a second PCR, running about 7 to 11 cycles, was carried out with a sample-barcoded 5' primer and a J-beta primer mix. MiXCR was run by TCRdb on the 5' RACE reads, yielding one entry per CDR3 protein. The profile shows over a million distinct CDR3 sequences, about 25% of them singletons. The sample was also reused in another study, on T cells of mothers and their children.

Sequencing input: blood. These receptors were collected from a girl aged 2 to 9 in good health.

This clonotype has just a few counts. The chain employs TRBV6-5 and TRBJ1-4; maybe TRBD1 (6 bases). With 4 bases removed from V and 4 bases from J, the gap between germline ends came to 10 bases. The germline V gene encodes CDR1 MNHEY and CDR2 SVGAGI. The CDR3 is 14 residues long. CDR3 in DNA: TGTGCCAGCAGTTCCGACAGGAATAATGAAAAACTGTTTTTT. It specifies CASSSDRNNEKLFF.

The sample holds a few counts of this clonotype. The rearrangement uses TRBV11-2 and TRBJ1-2, with 7 bases aligning to TRBD1. Germline lookup yields CDR1 SGHAT and CDR2 FQNNGV. The CDR3 is 15 amino acids. J lost 7 bases, V lost 5 bases, and 13 bases had no gene match. This CDR3 reads CASSPDPDRAGGYTF. The CDR3 DNA is TGTGCCAGCAGCCCGGACCCTGACAGGGCCGGTGGCTACACCTTC.

This clonotype was seen a handful of times. This rearrangement joins TRBV4-1 to TRBJ2-3; D gene unclear. The V gene's germline CDR1 is MGHRA and CDR2 YSYEKL. This CDR3 is 15 amino acids long. Trimming removed 3 bases from V and 1 base from J, with 11 bases in between. The CDR3 DNA sequence: TGCGCCAGCAGCCAGGGAAAAGCGCGCACAGATACGCAGTATTTT. Translated: CASSQGKARTDTQYF.

V and J are TRBV7-2 and TRBJ2-3; D might be TRBD2 (5 bases). V was pared by 5 bases and J by 4 bases, with 10 bases between. The CDR3 contains 13 residues. CDR1 is SGHTA and CDR2 is FQGNSA in the germline V gene. CDR3 residues: CASSLRESDTQYF. DNA of the CDR3: TGTGCCAGCAGCCTTCGGGAATCAGATACGCAGTATTTT. The entire variable domain, with the rest obtained from reference TRBV7-2 and TRBJ2-3, is as follows: GAGVSQSPSNKVTEKGKDVELRCDPISGHTALYWYRQSLGQGLEFLIYFQGNSAPDKSGLPSDRFSAERTGGSVSTLTIQRTQQEDSAVYLCASSLRESDTQYFGPGTRLTVL.

The J gene is TRBJ1-1, the V gene TRBV5-5, with D uncertain. Looked up from germline, CDR1 is SGHKS and CDR2 is YYEKEE (reference sequence). The CDR3 covers 14 residues. V gave up 4 bases and J gave up 4 bases, with 14 bases separating them. CDR3 sequence reads: CASSQQTRTTEAFF. The CDR3 DNA follows: TGTGCCAGCAGCCAACAAACCAGGACCACTGAAGCTTTCTTT.

This chain uses TRBV27 with TRBJ2-7; 7 nucleotides line up with TRBD2. Germline CDR1 reads MNHEY; CDR2 reads SMNVEV (reference sequence). Trimming cost V 8 bases and J 3 bases; bases outside gene matches: 7. This CDR3 is 13 amino acids long. The CDR3 coding sequence is TGTGCCAGCCGGGCTAGCGGAGTCTACGAGCAGTACTTC. Translation gives CASRASGVYEQYF.

This clonotype was counted between two and nine times. V is TRBV12-5 and J is TRBJ2-1; 7 positions agree with TRBD1. The end of the DNA aligns better with TRBJ2-5, so the J call may be wrong. CDR3 length: 15 residues. Germline V CDR1 and CDR2: LGHNT, FRNRAP. CDR3 DNA: TGTGCTAGTGGGGGAACAGGGGATTTTCAAGAGACCCAGTACTTC. Protein product: CASGGTGDFQETQYF.

This clonotype was seen a few times. The chain combines TRBV7-8 with TRBJ1-5; possible D gene TRBD1, 6 bases. The CDR3 runs 18 residues. The V and J ends lost 6 bases and 0 bases respectively, with 21 bases between them. Germline V gives CDR1 SGHVS, CDR2 FQNEAQ. CDR3 nucleotide sequence: TGTGCCAGCAGACCCGGACAGTTTTCTAATTATAGCAATCAGCCCCAGCATTTT. Protein: CASRPGQFSNYSNQPQHF.